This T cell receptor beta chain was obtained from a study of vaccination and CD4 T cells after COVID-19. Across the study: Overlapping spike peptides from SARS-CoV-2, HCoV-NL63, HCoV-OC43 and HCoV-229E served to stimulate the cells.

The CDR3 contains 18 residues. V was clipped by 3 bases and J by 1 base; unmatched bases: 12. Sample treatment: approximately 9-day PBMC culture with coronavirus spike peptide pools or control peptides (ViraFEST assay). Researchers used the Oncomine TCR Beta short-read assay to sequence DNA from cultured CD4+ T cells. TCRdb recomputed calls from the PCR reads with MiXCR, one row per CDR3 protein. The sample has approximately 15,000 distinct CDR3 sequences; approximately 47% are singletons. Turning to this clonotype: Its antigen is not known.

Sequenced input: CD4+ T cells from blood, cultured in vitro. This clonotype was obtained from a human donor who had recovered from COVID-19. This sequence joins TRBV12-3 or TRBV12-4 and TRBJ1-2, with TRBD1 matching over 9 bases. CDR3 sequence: CASSLGYRGLLLNYGYTF. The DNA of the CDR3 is TGTGCCAGCAGTTTGGGTTACAGGGGGCTACTCCTTAACTATGGCTACACCTTC.